The 31 T cell receptor beta chains below were found in one sample sequenced in a study of cytomegalovirus exposure and HLA in healthy donors (dated by TCRdb to about 2017). Library prep was done by the immunoSEQ multiplex PCR assay. A mixture of 60 forward primers for TCR Vbeta segments and 13 reverse primers for TCR Jbeta segments was used in the multiplex PCR. The table was pulled from immuneACCESS by TCRdb, which kept in-frame rearrangements only. Such tables lose some clones; where checked, under half of the loss comes from unresolved V genes, and the rest has no known cause. The table kept for this sample lists approximately 120,000 clones. Together, the top ten hold roughly 2% of the sample. The sequencing sample was made of PBMCs. The receptors were sampled from an older woman in good health and CMV-seronegative.

The chain recombines TRBV15 with TRBJ2-7; the match to TRBD1 covers 7 bases. The CDR3 is 15 residues long. Unmatched junction bases numbered 5, after V lost 0 bases and J lost 3 bases. Germline V gene lookup returns CDR1 LNHNV and CDR2 YYDKDF (reference sequence). DNA for the CDR3: TGTGCCACCAGCAGAGATCCGCAGGGGGTCTACGAGCAGTACTTC. Translation: CATSRDPQGVYEQYF.

V gene TRBV18 combines with J gene TRBJ2-3; TRBD1 is a possible D gene (6 bases). CDR3 length: 14 amino acids. The germline gives CDR1 KGHSH, CDR2 LQKENI. V was cut by 5 bases and J by 4 bases, with 13 bases left in between. The CDR3 nucleotides are TGTGCCAGCTCAAACACAGGGATGCCAGATACGCAGTATTTT. It codes for CASSNTGMPDTQYF.

This chain joins TRBV28 and TRBJ2-7; D is possibly TRBD2 (6 bases). With 4 bases removed from V and 0 bases from J, the gap between germline ends came to 16 bases. This CDR3 has 16 amino acids. Germline CDR1 reads MDHEN; CDR2 reads SYDVKM. This CDR3 is CASSSPAGQSSYEQYF. In DNA, the CDR3 is TGTGCCAGCAGTTCCCCCGCGGGGCAGAGCTCCTACGAGCAGTACTTC. Full variable domain (outside the CDR3, taken from reference TRBV28 and TRBJ2-7): DVKVTQSSRYLVKRTGEKVFLECVQDMDHENMFWYRQDPGLGLRLIYFSYDVKMKEKGDIPEGYSVSREKKERFSLILESASTNQTSMYLCASSSPAGQSSYEQYFGPGTRLTVT.

V is TRBV2 and J is TRBJ2-7; 9 bases align to TRBD1. Germline V gene lookup returns CDR1 SNHLY and CDR2 FYNNEI. The CDR3 extends over 11 amino acids. After removal of 7 bases from V and 12 bases from J, the junction contained 7 bases not matched to a gene. CDR3 DNA: TGTGCCAGCACCGATTACAGGGGGCGGTACTTC. Translation: CASTDYRGRYF. Full variable domain (outside the CDR3, taken from reference TRBV2 and TRBJ2-7): EPEVTQTPSHQVTQMGQEVILRCVPISNHLYFYWYRQILGQKVEFLVSFYNNEISEKSEIFDDQFSVERPDGSNFTLKIRSTKLEDSAMYFCASTDYRGRYFGPGTRLTVT.

The chain couples TRBV10-3 to TRBJ1-2, with 11 bases matching TRBD1. This CDR3 contains 13 residues. V gave up 10 bases and J gave up 8 bases; unmatched junction bases: 9. The germline CDR1 and CDR2 sequences are ENHRY and SYGVKD. CDR3 DNA: TGTGCCACAACCGGGACAGGGGGAGGCGGCTACACCTTC. Translating gives CATTGTGGGGYTF.

The rearrangement uses TRBV18 and TRBJ2-1, with 9 positions matching TRBD2. V shed 3 bases, J shed 6 bases, and the junction held 6 bases outside the gene matches. This CDR3 spans 15 amino acids. The germline V gene has CDR1 KGHSH and CDR2 LQKENI. As DNA, the CDR3 is TGTGCCAGCTCACCTTTAGCGGGAGTAGGCAATGAGCAGTTCTTC. Translation: CASSPLAGVGNEQFF.

Here the CDR3 reads CSVPGQETQYF. As DNA, the CDR3 is TGCAGCGTTCCCGGGCAAGAGACCCAGTACTTC. V usage is TRBV29-1 and J usage is TRBJ2-5, with D hard to call. The CDR3 spans 11 residues. The ends were cut back, 5 bases at V and 2 bases at J, with 6 bases in the middle. Germline CDR1 is SQVTM and CDR2 is ANQGSEA.

V and J are TRBV28 and TRBJ1-2, with 7 bases lining up with TRBD1. The V and J ends lost 2 bases and 6 bases, in that order; junction bases with no gene match: 3. The CDR3 length is 13 residues. Germline CDR1 reads MDHEN; CDR2 reads SYDVKM. The CDR3 reads CASSLQGENGYTF. Here the CDR3 DNA reads TGTGCCAGCAGTTTACAGGGGGAGAATGGCTACACCTTC.

The chain is built from TRBV2 and TRBJ1-1; D is unclear. The CDR3 length is 11 residues. CDR1 is SNHLY, CDR2 FYNNEI, per germline. With 0 bases removed from V and 11 bases from J, the gap between germline ends came to 7 bases. CDR3 DNA sequence: TGTGCCAGCAGTGAAGCGAATGGCGCTTTCTTT. This translates into CASSEANGAFF.

The chain links TRBV11-2 to TRBJ2-1, with D maybe TRBD1 (5 bases). Germline-derived CDR1 and CDR2 are SGHAT and FQNNGV. Deletions cut 0 bases from V and 8 bases from J, with 14 bases between. The length of the CDR3 is 15 residues. The CDR3 sequence: CASSLEAGNPHEQFF. The CDR3 bases are TGTGCCAGCAGCTTAGAGGCAGGGAACCCTCATGAGCAGTTCTTC.

The V gene is TRBV4-1, the J gene TRBJ2-3, with D possibly matching TRBD2 (6 bases). V was trimmed by 7 bases and J by 5 bases, leaving 22 bases between them. CDR1 MGHRA and CDR2 YSYEKL come from the germline V gene. The CDR3 is made up of 16 amino acids. DNA of the CDR3: TGCGCCAGCACCTCATCGGGACTGGCCGGGGGAGATACGCAGTATTTT. Residues: CASTSSGLAGGDTQYF.

V is TRBV4-1 and J is TRBJ1-5, with 7 bases identical to TRBD1. The CDR3 contains 16 residues. The germline V gene has CDR1 MGHRA and CDR2 YSYEKL. Losses at the gene ends were 1 base for V and 7 bases for J; bases not matched to a gene: 10. The CDR3 DNA follows: TGCGCCAGCAGCCAAGCCCAGGCGAGGGGGCCCCAGCCCCAGCATTTT. Its translation: CASSQAQARGPQPQHF.

This chain connects TRBV10-3 to TRBJ1-1, with D unclear. Germline CDR1 is ENHRY and CDR2 is SYGVKD. V gave up 3 bases and J gave up 8 bases, with 10 bases separating them. The CDR3 covers 12 residues. The CDR3 loop is CAISEQPYEAFF. CDR3 DNA sequence: TGTGCCATCAGTGAACAGCCATACGAAGCTTTCTTT.

The chain is built from TRBV19 and TRBJ1-1, with D unresolved. V gave up 8 bases and J gave up 0 bases, with 25 bases separating them. CDR1 LNHDA and CDR2 SQIVND come from the germline V gene (reference sequence). The CDR3 covers 18 residues. The CDR3 nucleotides are TGTGCCAGTCGCCCTGGCCTCCCCGAATATGGTTTGAACACTGAAGCTTTCTTT. Amino acids: CASRPGLPEYGLNTEAFF.

This chain connects TRBV7-9 to TRBJ2-3; 9 positions agree with TRBD1. The CDR3 runs 17 residues. J gave up 4 bases and V 3 bases, and 11 bases lay outside the gene matches. Germline V CDR1 and CDR2: SEHNR, FQNEAQ (reference sequence). The CDR3 DNA sequence: TGTGCCAGCAGCTTTCTATCGGACAGGGGTTCCCCAGATACGCAGTATTTT. The encoded protein is CASSFLSDRGSPDTQYF.

This sequence joins TRBV27 and TRBJ1-2; D is undetermined. Trimming shortened V by 6 bases and J by 0 bases, and 20 bases separated the two germline ends. The CDR3 covers 17 residues. Germline loops: CDR1 MNHEY, CDR2 SMNVEV (reference sequence). In DNA form, the CDR3 reads TGTGCCAGCAGCCGCTCGGTTCCTGACACCACTAACTATGGCTACACCTTC. This sequence encodes CASSRSVPDTTNYGYTF.

This rearrangement joins TRBV7-9 to TRBJ1-2, with D maybe TRBD1 (5 bases). The germline gives CDR1 SEHNR, CDR2 FQNEAQ (reference sequence). V shed 1 base and J shed 6 bases, with 12 bases lying between them. The CDR3 is made up of 14 amino acids. The CDR3 sequence is CASSLGQGTDGYTF. The CDR3 DNA follows: TGTGCCAGCAGCTTAGGTCAGGGTACCGATGGCTACACCTTC.

V is TRBV28 and J is TRBJ1-2; D perhaps matches TRBD1 (5 bases). CDR1 is MDHEN and CDR2 is SYDVKM in the germline V gene. CDR3 size: 14 residues. Trimming took 4 bases from V and 8 from J, leaving 17 bases between them. The CDR3 region is CASSSPRVSGGYTF. The CDR3 DNA is TGTGCCAGCAGTTCGCCCAGGGTCTCCGGGGGCTACACCTTC.

J is TRBJ1-5 and V is TRBV10-3, with D perhaps matching TRBD1 (5 bases). Trimming stripped 4 bases from V and 0 bases from J, with 10 bases between. The germline V gene encodes CDR1 ENHRY and CDR2 SYGVKD. The length of the CDR3 is 15 residues. The CDR3 bases are TGTGCCATCAGTGTTGGGGGGAATAGCAATCAGCCCCAGCATTTT. This encodes CAISVGGNSNQPQHF.

The chain is built from TRBV2 and TRBJ1-3; no reliable D call. This CDR3 is 13 amino acids long. Trimming removed 11 bases at V and 6 bases at J, with 17 bases between. Germline V CDR1 and CDR2: SNHLY, FYNNEI. The CDR3 spells CAGTPELLNTIYF. Written as DNA, the CDR3 is TGTGCCGGCACTCCCGAGTTATTAAACACCATATATTTT.

The genes are TRBV28 and TRBJ2-2, with 7 positions matching TRBD2. The germline gives CDR1 MDHEN, CDR2 SYDVKM. V gave up 6 bases and J gave up 1 base; unmatched junction bases: 2. The CDR3 is 14 residues long. CDR3 loop: CASRPSGNTGELFF. The CDR3 coding sequence is TGTGCCAGCAGGCCTAGCGGGAACACCGGGGAGCTGTTTTTT. The whole variable domain, remainder taken from reference TRBV28 and TRBJ2-2, is DVKVTQSSRYLVKRTGEKVFLECVQDMDHENMFWYRQDPGLGLRLIYFSYDVKMKEKGDIPEGYSVSREKKERFSLILESASTNQTSMYLCASRPSGNTGELFFGEGSRLTVL.

The chain couples TRBV7-8 to TRBJ1-1; 9 bases match TRBD1. The V and J ends lost 6 bases and 6 bases, in that order; junction bases with no gene match: 5. CDR3 length: 13 residues. The germline CDR1 and CDR2 sequences are SGHVS and FQNEAQ. Here the CDR3 DNA reads TGTGCCAGCAGGCGGACAGGGGTCCCTGAAGCTTTCTTT. It encodes CASRRTGVPEAFF.

In nucleotides, the CDR3 is TGTGCCAGCAGCTTAGGACCCGCAGGCACTAACTATGGCTACACCTTC. Translating it yields CASSLGPAGTNYGYTF. The rearrangement links TRBV7-8 to TRBJ1-2; D gene unclear. Germline V gives CDR1 SGHVS, CDR2 FQNEAQ. Trimming took 1 base from V and 0 from J, leaving 12 bases between them. The length of the CDR3 is 16 residues.

The chain joins TRBV5-4 to TRBJ2-2; D perhaps matches TRBD1 (6 bases). V lost 4 bases to trimming and J lost 7 bases, with 17 bases between them. In germline, CDR1 is SGHNT, CDR2 YYREEE (reference sequence). The CDR3 extends over 15 amino acids. The CDR3 nucleotides are TGTGCCAGCAGCCGGGCTACACAGGGAATCGGGGAGCTGTTTTTT. Translation: CASSRATQGIGELFF. Full variable domain (remainder filled in from reference TRBV5-4 and TRBJ2-2): ETGVTQSPTHLIKTRGQQVTLRCSSQSGHNTVSWYQQALGQGPQFIFQYYREEENGRGNFPPRFSGLQFPNYSSELNVNALELDDSALYLCASSRATQGIGELFFGEGSRLTVL.

The chain carries TRBV30 and TRBJ2-7; 11 bases line up with TRBD1. Germline CDR1 GTSNPN, CDR2 SVGIG (reference sequence). Unmatched junction bases numbered 12, after V lost 8 bases and J lost 0 bases. The CDR3 contains 16 residues. The CDR3 region has the DNA TGTGCCCGACGGACAGGGGGACAGGGGGACTCCTACGAGCAGTACTTC. This translates into CARRTGGQGDSYEQYF.

The chain employs TRBV4-1 and TRBJ2-7; maybe TRBD1 (6 bases). The CDR3 sequence is 14 residues long. V was clipped by 4 bases and J by 6 bases, with 16 bases between them. CDR1 and CDR2 (germline): MGHRA, YSYEKL. The CDR3 region has the DNA TGCGCCAGCAGCCCGCGGCTTCCGGACAGCGAGCAGTACTTC. Translation gives CASSPRLPDSEQYF.

The chain couples TRBV19 to TRBJ1-1; 12 positions agree with TRBD1. V trimming: 3 bases; J trimming: 7 bases; junction bases outside the gene matches: 6. This CDR3 spans 15 amino acids. Germline loops: CDR1 LNHDA, CDR2 SQIVND (reference sequence). The DNA for the CDR3 is TGTGCCAGTAGTATCGCGGGACAGGGGGCGTTTGAAGCTTTCTTT. It is translated as CASSIAGQGAFEAFF.

The chain couples TRBV5-1 to TRBJ2-3, with D unresolved. With 0 bases removed from V and 0 bases from J, the gap between germline ends came to 8 bases. Germline CDR1 is SGHRS and CDR2 is YFSETQ. This CDR3 comprises 15 residues. The CDR3 region has the DNA TGCGCCAGCAGCTTGGCTAGTCCTAGCACAGATACGCAGTATTTT. Translated: CASSLASPSTDTQYF.

V is TRBV6-6 and J is TRBJ1-3; D is uncertain. Germline CDR1 MNHNY, CDR2 SVGAGI (reference sequence). V lost 8 bases, J lost 4 bases, and 9 bases lay in between. This CDR3 comprises 12 residues. The CDR3 reads CASQASGNTIYF. DNA for the CDR3: TGTGCCAGCCAGGCTTCAGGAAACACCATATATTTT.

Details on this clone: Compared with germline, one end of the junction differs, possibly owing to a read error. The rearrangement links TRBV6-1 to TRBJ2-5; TRBD2 matches 8 bases. Germline CDR1 reads MNHNS; CDR2 reads SASEGT. This CDR3 spans 14 amino acids. CDR3 in DNA: TGTGCCAGCACTCCCAGGACTAGCCAAGAGTCCCAGTACTTC. Its translation is CASTPRTSQESQYF.

The chain couples TRBV29-1 to TRBJ2-5; the D gene is possibly TRBD2 (6 bases). Germline V gives CDR1 SQVTM, CDR2 ANQGSEA. With 7 bases removed from V and 7 bases from J, the gap between germline ends came to 13 bases. CDR3 length: 11 residues. This CDR3 is CSGGGERTQYF. The CDR3 DNA reads as TGCAGCGGCGGAGGGGAAAGGACCCAGTACTTC.